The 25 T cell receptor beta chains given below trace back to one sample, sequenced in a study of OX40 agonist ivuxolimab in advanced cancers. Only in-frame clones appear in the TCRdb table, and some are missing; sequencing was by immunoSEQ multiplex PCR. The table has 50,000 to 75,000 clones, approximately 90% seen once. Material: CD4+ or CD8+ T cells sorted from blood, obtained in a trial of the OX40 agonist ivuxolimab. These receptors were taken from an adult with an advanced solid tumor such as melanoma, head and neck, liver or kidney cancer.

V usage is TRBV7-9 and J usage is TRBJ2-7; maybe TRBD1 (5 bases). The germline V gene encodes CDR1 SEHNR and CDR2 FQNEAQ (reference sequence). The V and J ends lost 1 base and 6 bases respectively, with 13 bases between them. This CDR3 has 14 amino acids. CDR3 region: CASSLGQGDGEQYF. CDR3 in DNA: TGTGCCAGCAGCTTAGGCCAGGGTGACGGCGAGCAGTACTTC.

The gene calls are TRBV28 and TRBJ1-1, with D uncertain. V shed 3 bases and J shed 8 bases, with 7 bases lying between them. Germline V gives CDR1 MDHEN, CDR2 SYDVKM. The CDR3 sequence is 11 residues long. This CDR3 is CASSLSAEAFF. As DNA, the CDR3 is TGTGCCAGCAGTTTGTCGGCAGAAGCTTTCTTT.

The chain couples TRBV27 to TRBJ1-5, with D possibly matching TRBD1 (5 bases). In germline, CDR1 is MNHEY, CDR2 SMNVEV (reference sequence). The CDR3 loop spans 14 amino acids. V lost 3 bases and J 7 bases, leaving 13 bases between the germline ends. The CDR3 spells CASSFLARGQPQHF. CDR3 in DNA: TGTGCCAGCAGTTTTCTTGCCCGGGGGCAGCCCCAGCATTTT.

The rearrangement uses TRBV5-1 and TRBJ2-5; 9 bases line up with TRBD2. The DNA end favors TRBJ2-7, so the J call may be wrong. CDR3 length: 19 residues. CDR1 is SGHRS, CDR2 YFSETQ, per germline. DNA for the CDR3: TGCGCCAGCAGCTACGGCGCTAGCGGGACGAACATTAGGGGCTACGAGCAGTACTTC. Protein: CASSYGASGTNIRGYEQYF.

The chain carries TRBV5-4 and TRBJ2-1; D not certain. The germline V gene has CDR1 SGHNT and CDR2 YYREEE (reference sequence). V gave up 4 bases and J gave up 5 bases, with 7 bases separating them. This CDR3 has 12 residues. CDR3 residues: CASSRWDNEQFF. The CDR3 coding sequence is TGTGCCAGCAGCCGATGGGACAATGAGCAGTTCTTC.

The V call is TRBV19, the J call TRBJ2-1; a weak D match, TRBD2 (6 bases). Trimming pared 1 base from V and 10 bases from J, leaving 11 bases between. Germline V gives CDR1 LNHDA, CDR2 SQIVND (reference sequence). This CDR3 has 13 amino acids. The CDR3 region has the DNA TGTGCCAGTAGTATAGTTGGTGGGAGGGAGCAGTTCTTC. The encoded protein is CASSIVGGREQFF.

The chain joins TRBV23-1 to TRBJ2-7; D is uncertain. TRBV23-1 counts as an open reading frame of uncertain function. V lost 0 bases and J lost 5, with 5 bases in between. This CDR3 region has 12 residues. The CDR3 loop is CASSQSLHEQYF. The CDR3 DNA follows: TGCGCCAGCAGTCAATCCCTACACGAGCAGTACTTC.

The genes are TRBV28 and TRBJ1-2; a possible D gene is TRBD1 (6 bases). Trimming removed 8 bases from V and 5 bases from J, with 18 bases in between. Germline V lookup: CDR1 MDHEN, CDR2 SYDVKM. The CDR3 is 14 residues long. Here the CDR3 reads CASRPLWTDYGYTF. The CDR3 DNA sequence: TGTGCCAGCCGGCCCCTTTGGACAGATTATGGCTACACCTTC.

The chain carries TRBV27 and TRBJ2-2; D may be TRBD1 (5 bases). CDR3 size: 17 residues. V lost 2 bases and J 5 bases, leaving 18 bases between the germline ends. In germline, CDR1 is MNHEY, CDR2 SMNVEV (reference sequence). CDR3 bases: TGTGCCAGCAGTTTACCTCTGGCGTTACAGGTGACCGGGGAGCTGTTTTTT. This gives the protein CASSLPLALQVTGELFF.

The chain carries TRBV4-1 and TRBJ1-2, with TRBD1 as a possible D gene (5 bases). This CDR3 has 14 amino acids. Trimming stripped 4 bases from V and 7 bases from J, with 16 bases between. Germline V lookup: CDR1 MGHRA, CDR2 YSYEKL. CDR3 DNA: TGCGCCAGCAGCCCGCCCAGGGCGGTGGTTGGCTACACCTTC. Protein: CASSPPRAVVGYTF.

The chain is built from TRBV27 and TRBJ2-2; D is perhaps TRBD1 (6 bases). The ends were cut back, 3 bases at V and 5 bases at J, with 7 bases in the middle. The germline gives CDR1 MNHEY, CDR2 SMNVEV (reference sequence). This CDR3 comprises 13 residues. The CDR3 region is CASSLDRTGELFF. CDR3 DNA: TGTGCCAGCAGTTTGGACAGAACCGGGGAGCTGTTTTTT.

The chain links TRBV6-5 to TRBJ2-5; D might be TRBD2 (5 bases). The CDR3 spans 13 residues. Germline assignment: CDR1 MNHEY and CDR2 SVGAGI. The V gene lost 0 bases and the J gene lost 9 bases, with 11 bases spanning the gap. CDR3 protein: CASSYSFPAAQYF. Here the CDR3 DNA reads TGTGCCAGCAGTTACTCGTTCCCAGCGGCCCAGTACTTC.

CDR3 protein: CASSLMGGRKKLFF. CDR3 DNA sequence: TGTGCCAGCAGCTTGATGGGAGGGCGTAAGAAACTGTTTTTT. This sequence joins TRBV13 and TRBJ1-4; no reliable D call. CDR1 is PRHDT and CDR2 is FYEKMQ in the germline V gene (reference sequence). Trimming shortened V by 3 bases and J by 11 bases, and 16 bases separated the two germline ends. The CDR3 runs to 14 residues.

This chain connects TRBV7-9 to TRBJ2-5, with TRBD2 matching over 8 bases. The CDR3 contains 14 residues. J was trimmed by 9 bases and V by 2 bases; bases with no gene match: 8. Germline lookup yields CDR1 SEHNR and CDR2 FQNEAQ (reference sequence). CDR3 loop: CASSLPGGLGPQYF. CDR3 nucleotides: TGTGCCAGCAGCTTACCGGGGGGGCTGGGGCCCCAGTACTTC.

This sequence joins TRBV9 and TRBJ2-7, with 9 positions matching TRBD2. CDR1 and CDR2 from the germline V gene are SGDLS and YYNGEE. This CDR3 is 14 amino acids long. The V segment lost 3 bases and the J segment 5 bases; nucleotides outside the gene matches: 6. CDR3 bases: TGTGCCAGCAGCGAGAGTAGCGGGAGTCACGAGCAGTACTTC. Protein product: CASSESSGSHEQYF.

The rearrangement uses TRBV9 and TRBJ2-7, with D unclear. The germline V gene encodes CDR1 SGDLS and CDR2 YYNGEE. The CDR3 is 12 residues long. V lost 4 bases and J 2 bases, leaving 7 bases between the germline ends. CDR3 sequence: CASSPGAYEQYF. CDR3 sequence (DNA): TGTGCCAGCAGCCCAGGTGCCTACGAGCAGTACTTC.

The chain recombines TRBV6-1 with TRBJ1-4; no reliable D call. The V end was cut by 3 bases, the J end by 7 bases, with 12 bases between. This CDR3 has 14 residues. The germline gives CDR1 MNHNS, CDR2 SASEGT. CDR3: CASSDIGRSEKLFF. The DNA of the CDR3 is TGTGCCAGCAGTGATATAGGGAGGAGTGAAAAACTGTTTTTT.

CDR3 sequence (DNA): TGTGCCAGCAGTTTATCGTCGCCGTTGGGGGGCTACGAGCAGTACTTC. It translates to CASSLSSPLGGYEQYF. This chain links TRBV27 with TRBJ2-7; TRBD2 is a possible D gene (6 bases). The CDR3 consists of 16 residues. Germline V lookup: CDR1 MNHEY, CDR2 SMNVEV (reference sequence). Trimming removed 0 bases from V and 3 bases from J, with 15 bases in between.

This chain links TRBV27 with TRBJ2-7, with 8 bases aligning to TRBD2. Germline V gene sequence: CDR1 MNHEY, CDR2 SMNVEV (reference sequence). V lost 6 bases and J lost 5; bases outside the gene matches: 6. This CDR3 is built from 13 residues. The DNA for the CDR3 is TGTGCCAGCAGCCCGGGAGGGTTTCACGAGCAGTACTTC. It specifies CASSPGGFHEQYF.

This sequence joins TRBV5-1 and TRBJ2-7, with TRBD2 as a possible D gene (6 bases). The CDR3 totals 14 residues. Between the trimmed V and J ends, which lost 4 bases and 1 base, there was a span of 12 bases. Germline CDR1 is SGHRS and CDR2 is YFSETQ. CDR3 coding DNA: TGCGCCAGCAGCCCACGGGAGCGGTCCTACGAGCAGTACTTC. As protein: CASSPRERSYEQYF.

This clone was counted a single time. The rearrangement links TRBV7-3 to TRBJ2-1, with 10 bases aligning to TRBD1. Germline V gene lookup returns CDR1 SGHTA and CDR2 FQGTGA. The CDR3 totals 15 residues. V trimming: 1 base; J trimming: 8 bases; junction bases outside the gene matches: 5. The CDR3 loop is CASSLRGTGVHEQFF. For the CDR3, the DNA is TGTGCCAGCAGCTTAAGGGGGACAGGGGTCCATGAGCAGTTCTTC.

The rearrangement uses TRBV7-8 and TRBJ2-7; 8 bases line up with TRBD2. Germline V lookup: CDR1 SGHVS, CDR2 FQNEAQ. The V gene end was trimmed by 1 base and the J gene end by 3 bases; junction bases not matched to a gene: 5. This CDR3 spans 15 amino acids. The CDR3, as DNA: TGTGCCAGCAGCTTAGAAGCGGGGGACATCTACGAGCAGTACTTC. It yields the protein CASSLEAGDIYEQYF.

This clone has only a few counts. CDR3 DNA: TGCGCCAGCAGCTTGGCCCAGGGTAGTTCACCCCTCCACTTT. Translating gives CASSLAQGSSPLHF. J is TRBJ1-6 and V is TRBV5-1, with D tentatively TRBD1 (5 bases). The ends were cut back, 0 bases at V and 9 bases at J, with 10 bases in the middle. The CDR3 consists of 14 residues. Looked up from germline, CDR1 is SGHRS and CDR2 is YFSETQ.

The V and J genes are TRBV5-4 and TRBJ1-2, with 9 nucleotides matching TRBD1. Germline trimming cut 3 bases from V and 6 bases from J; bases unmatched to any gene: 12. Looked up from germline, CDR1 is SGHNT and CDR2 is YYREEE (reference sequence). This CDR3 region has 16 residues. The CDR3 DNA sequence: TGTGCCAGCAGCTCCATCACTCCGGGGACAGGGCATGGCTACACCTTC. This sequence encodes CASSSITPGTGHGYTF.

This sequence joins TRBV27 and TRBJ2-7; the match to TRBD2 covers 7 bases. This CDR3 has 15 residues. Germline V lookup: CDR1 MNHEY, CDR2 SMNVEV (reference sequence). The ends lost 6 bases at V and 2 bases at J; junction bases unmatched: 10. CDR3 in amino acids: CASSVGGGFPYEQYF. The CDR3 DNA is TGTGCCAGCAGCGTGGGGGGAGGGTTTCCCTACGAGCAGTACTTC.